This TCR beta chain was sequenced during a study of T cells after yellow fever vaccination (dated by TCRdb to the late 2010s). With regard to the full study: The SMART-Seq v4 Ultra Low Input RNA kit was used to prepare libraries from fractions with low cell numbers. To track T-cell clones before and after primary and booster YFV17D yellow fever vaccination, bulk TCR alpha and beta repertoires were sequenced longitudinally. Two healthy male donors made up the cohort, one aged 18 to 29 years and the other aged 30 to 39 years. Blood was drawn at multiple timepoints before and after primary and secondary immunization, with bulk PBMC replicates and cell subsets isolated.

Overall results and qualifications from the work: A small share of clonotypes was detected in both CD4 and CD8 compartments, with the overlap likely arising from convergent recombination. FACS-sorted repertoires could contain abundant contaminating clonotypes from the bulk population, so computational filtering was required. Most clones expanded after primary vaccination were re-detected after the booster (about 95% of CD4 and approximately 85% of CD8), suggesting broad memory maintenance. Compared with the primary T-cell response, the secondary T-cell response was faster but weaker, reaching its peak on day 5 rather than on day 15. The study included only a couple of donors, which limits how far the findings can be generalized.

The treatment or condition label, read with the paper, signifies: live attenuated yellow fever vaccine strain. A standard Ficoll-Paque protocol was used to isolate PBMCs from peripheral blood. CD4 and CD8 T-cell fractions were isolated with Dynabeads CD4 and CD8 positive selection kits. RNA was extracted with TriZol from bulk PBMCs, CD4 and CD8 fractions, and dextramer-positive and dextramer-negative fractions. TCR cDNA was synthesized by 5'RACE template switching, which introduced a universal primer site and unique molecular identifiers. Priming for cDNA synthesis came from both the TCR alpha and TCR beta constant segments. Library amplification used two PCR steps, and the second PCR step added sample barcodes and sequencing adapters. Sequencing of libraries was done on Illumina HiSeq 2500 (2x100 bp) or NovaSeq (2x150 bp). The original methods were these. MIGEC handled demultiplexing of reads and collapsing into UMI consensus sequences, while MiXCR performed V(D)J alignment. Vaccine-responding clonotypes were identified with edgeR using replicate PBMC samples, with FDR below 0.01 and a log2 fold change above 5 up to day 15 being required. CD4 or CD8 identity was assigned to each bulk clonotype according to whether the clonotype was present at higher abundance in the sequenced CD4 repertoire or the sequenced CD8 repertoire. TCRdb reanalyzed the raw reads on its own, using fastp at Q25 for trimming and MiXCR for clone calling, and kept in-frame beta chains. Rows merge per CDR3 protein into single entries with the most common DNA and genes. The V and J calls were determined by TCRdb, not by the authors. This sample comprises about 120,000 distinct CDR3 sequences, 7.5% to 9.5% of them detected only once. The ten biggest clones cover about 25% of the sample.

This clonotype was recorded at least ten times. The target of this receptor is not known. It has no much larger one-base neighbor in the sample; base qualities were not kept. From the cysteine up to the phenylalanine, the CDR3 has a length of 16 residues. Kept here is only the CDR3 DNA, which spans 48 bases and is read in frame from base 1. V and J are trimmed by 6 bases and 6 bases, and the gene matches miss 10 bases of the junction. CDR1 SGHTA and CDR2 FQGNSA are derived from the germline V gene. The receptor was derived from a man aged 25-45 years who received the YFV17D yellow fever vaccine. The chain was built from TRBV7-2 and TRBJ2-7; 14 junctional bases match TRBD2. The material was CD8+ T cells sorted from PBMCs, obtained 45 days after the yellow fever booster vaccination. The CDR3 has the sequence CASSTGLAGGVGEQYF. The DNA is as follows: TGTGCCAGCAGTACCGGACTAGCGGGAGGTGTGGGCGAGCAGTACTTC.